The 21 T cell receptor beta chains below were found in one sample sequenced in a study of blood T cell repertoires in COVID-19. Libraries were prepared by immunoSEQ multiplex PCR; TCRdb keeps only in-frame clonotypes and omits some of them. This sample yields tens of thousands of clones, of which 75% to 95% are seen a single time; approximately 8% belongs to the top ten. The specimen was peripheral blood. The receptor set was obtained from a woman in her thirties or forties with active COVID-19.

CDR3 bases: TGTGCCAGCAGCGGCGGGACAGGGTTCATCAATGAGCAGTTCTTC. It specifies CASSGGTGFINEQFF. This rearrangement joins TRBV5-4 to TRBJ2-1; 9 bases match TRBD1. The J segment lost 6 bases and the V segment lost 4 bases, leaving 8 bases of the junction unmatched. The CDR3 runs 15 residues. Germline loops: CDR1 SGHNT, CDR2 YYREEE (reference sequence).

The rearrangement joins TRBV11-3 to TRBJ2-5; TRBD2 agrees at 9 bases. The trim removed 2 bases at V and 5 bases at J, leaving 3 bases unmatched. Germline CDR1 is SGHNT and CDR2 is YENEEA. The CDR3 consists of 14 residues. CDR3: CASSLRAGGETQYF. In DNA, the CDR3 is TGTGCCAGCAGCTTACGAGCGGGGGGTGAGACCCAGTACTTC.

The chain joins TRBV6-2 or TRBV6-3 to TRBJ2-7; tentative D call: TRBD2 (7 bases). V was pared by 3 bases and J by 4 bases, with 13 bases between. CDR3 length: 14 residues. The germline gives CDR1 MNHEY, CDR2 SVGEGT. CDR3 sequence: CASSYLRGAYEQYF. CDR3 sequence (DNA): TGTGCCAGCAGTTATCTTCGGGGGGCTTACGAGCAGTACTTC.

The V gene is TRBV7-8, the J gene TRBJ2-3; a weak D match, TRBD2 (5 bases). CDR1 and CDR2 (germline): SGHVS, FQNEAQ. CDR3 length: 17 residues. With 0 bases removed from V and 1 base from J, the gap between germline ends came to 14 bases. The CDR3 here is CASSLALRAGGTDTQYF. CDR3 in DNA: TGTGCCAGCAGCTTAGCGTTGAGGGCTGGAGGCACAGATACGCAGTATTTT.

The rearrangement uses TRBV9 and TRBJ2-7, with D possibly matching TRBD1 (5 bases). CDR1 SGDLS and CDR2 YYNGEE come from the germline V gene. CDR3 size: 17 residues. V was clipped by 4 bases and J by 2 bases, with 22 bases between them. CDR3 sequence: CASSPNIDRKPPYEQYF. The CDR3 bases are TGTGCCAGCAGCCCAAATATCGACAGAAAACCACCCTACGAGCAGTACTTC.

The genes are TRBV6-5 and TRBJ2-1; tentatively, D is TRBD1 (5 bases). Germline V gives CDR1 MNHEY, CDR2 SVGAGI. This CDR3 spans 13 amino acids. Trimming removed 8 bases from V and 3 bases from J, with 11 bases in between. The CDR3 here is CASGKDSYNEQFF. CDR3 nucleotides: TGTGCCAGCGGCAAAGACAGCTACAATGAGCAGTTCTTC.

The chain combines TRBV5-6 with TRBJ1-6; D not certain. V was cut by 1 base and J by 0 bases, with 5 bases left in between. The CDR3 contains 15 residues. Germline CDR1 SGHDT, CDR2 YYEEEE. CDR3 sequence reads: CASSLKSSYNSPLHF. The CDR3, as DNA: TGTGCCAGCAGCTTGAAGAGCTCCTATAATTCACCCCTCCACTTT.

The genes are TRBV5-1 and TRBJ2-3, with a tentative D call TRBD1 (5 bases). The V gene lost 0 bases and the J gene lost 2 bases, with 10 bases spanning the gap. Germline CDR1 SGHRS, CDR2 YFSETQ. The CDR3 consists of 15 residues. The CDR3 DNA reads TGCGCCAGCAGCTTGGGCCAGGGCTTCACAGATACGCAGTATTTT. Protein product: CASSLGQGFTDTQYF.

The chain links TRBV6-2 or TRBV6-3 to TRBJ1-1, with no clear D. Looked up from germline, CDR1 is MNHEY and CDR2 is SVGEGT. The CDR3 is made up of 15 amino acids. Trimming removed 0 bases at V and 1 base at J, with 9 bases between. DNA of the CDR3: TGTGCCAGCAGTTACTCGTCAACGGGGAACACTGAAGCTTTCTTT. Its translation is CASSYSSTGNTEAFF.

This chain joins TRBV7-9 and TRBJ2-3; weak D call: TRBD2 (5 bases). Germline V CDR1 and CDR2: SEHNR, FQNEAQ (reference sequence). Trimming cost V 5 bases and J 2 bases, with 17 bases left between them. The CDR3 has 16 amino acids. CDR3 protein: CASSPPGRIYTDTQYF. The CDR3 nucleotides read TGTGCCAGCAGCCCCCCGGGGAGAATTTACACAGATACGCAGTATTTT.

In nucleotides, the CDR3 is TGTGCCAGCTCGGACAGCTACAATCAGCCCCAGCATTTT. Amino acid sequence: CASSDSYNQPQHF. The genes are TRBV18 and TRBJ1-5; TRBD1 might be the D (6 bases). This CDR3 is 13 amino acids long. The ends were cut back, 6 bases at V and 3 bases at J, with 9 bases in the middle. CDR1 and CDR2 from the germline V gene are KGHSH and LQKENI.

The chain joins TRBV19 to TRBJ1-2; tentatively, D is TRBD1 (6 bases). The V gene lost 4 bases and the J gene lost 4 bases, with 19 bases spanning the gap. The CDR3 spans 16 residues. The germline V gene has CDR1 LNHDA and CDR2 SQIVND (reference sequence). In DNA, the CDR3 is TGTGCCAGTAGTACCGACCAAATTATGACAGGCTATGGCTACACCTTC. This encodes CASSTDQIMTGYGYTF. The full variable domain, completed using reference TRBV19 and TRBJ1-2, is DGGITQSPKYLFRKEGQNVTLSCEQNLNHDAMYWYRQDPGQGLRLIYYSQIVNDFQKGDIAEGYSVSREKKESFPLTVTSAQKNPTAFYLCASSTDQIMTGYGYTFGSGTRLTVV.

The CDR3, as DNA: TGTGCCAGTAGTTTACCCGGGACAGGAAACAATGAGCAGTTCTTC. As protein: CASSLPGTGNNEQFF. The V call is TRBV19, the J call TRBJ2-1; 8 bases match TRBD1. The CDR3 is made up of 15 amino acids. From germline, CDR1 is LNHDA and CDR2 SQIVND (reference sequence). Losses at the gene ends were 5 bases for V and 5 bases for J; bases not matched to a gene: 8.

This clone has only one observation. The V gene is TRBV3-1 (or the pseudogene TRBV3-2), the J gene TRBJ2-3, with D possibly being TRBD1 (6 bases). This CDR3 region has 15 residues. The V gene's germline CDR1 is LGHDT and CDR2 YNNKEL (reference sequence). With 6 bases removed from V and 2 bases from J, the gap between germline ends came to 15 bases. CDR3 amino acids: CASSPVDRITDTQYF. CDR3 sequence (DNA): TGTGCCAGCAGTCCGGTGGACAGAATCACAGATACGCAGTATTTT.

The rearrangement links TRBV28 to TRBJ2-1, with 9 bases aligning to TRBD2. CDR3 length equals 18 residues. Looked up from germline, CDR1 is MDHEN and CDR2 is SYDVKM. V gave up 2 bases and J gave up 7 bases; unmatched junction bases: 15. CDR3 protein: CASSLRRGGRVVRNEQFF. CDR3 nucleotide sequence: TGTGCCAGCAGTTTACGGCGGGGGGGCCGTGTTGTTAGAAATGAGCAGTTCTTC. The full variable domain, completed using reference TRBV28 and TRBJ2-1, is DVKVTQSSRYLVKRTGEKVFLECVQDMDHENMFWYRQDPGLGLRLIYFSYDVKMKEKGDIPEGYSVSREKKERFSLILESASTNQTSMYLCASSLRRGGRVVRNEQFFGPGTRLTVL.

The rearrangement links TRBV15 to TRBJ2-3, with TRBD2 as a possible D gene (6 bases). The CDR3 covers 14 residues. Trimming shortened V by 1 base and J by 6 bases, and 11 bases separated the two germline ends. The germline CDR1 and CDR2 sequences are LNHNV and YYDKDF (reference sequence). CDR3 amino acids: CATSRASSVDTQYF. CDR3 coding DNA: TGTGCCACCAGCAGAGCCTCTAGCGTTGATACGCAGTATTTT.

The chain recombines TRBV19 with TRBJ1-1; D is uncertain. CDR3 length: 13 residues. V lost 7 bases to trimming and J lost 4 bases, with 13 bases between them. CDR1 and CDR2 (germline): LNHDA, SQIVND (reference sequence). This CDR3 reads CASNSNRGTEAFF. CDR3 nucleotide sequence: TGTGCCAGTAACTCCAATCGGGGCACTGAAGCTTTCTTT.

The J gene is TRBJ1-1, the V gene TRBV5-3; TRBD1 agrees at 9 bases. TRBV5-3 has ORF status, its function being uncertain. This CDR3 region has 17 residues. Losses at the gene ends were 0 bases for V and 4 bases for J; bases not matched to a gene: 10. Written as DNA, the CDR3 is TGTGCCAGAAGCTTGGGCCACTGGGACAGGGAAGGCACTGAAGCTTTCTTT. Translation gives CARSLGHWDREGTEAFF.

This sequence joins TRBV12-3 or TRBV12-4 and TRBJ2-7, with D possibly matching TRBD1 (5 bases). The CDR3 has 13 amino acids. V lost 3 bases to trimming and J lost 3 bases, with 9 bases between them. The CDR3: CASSFHRNYEQYF. The CDR3 DNA reads TGTGCCAGCAGTTTCCACAGGAACTACGAGCAGTACTTC.

The chain couples TRBV5-1 to TRBJ2-3, with 7 bases identical to TRBD1. CDR1 is SGHRS, CDR2 YFSETQ, per germline. There are 14 residues in the CDR3. Trimming took 4 bases from V and 3 from J; bases not matched to a gene: 5. The CDR3 coding sequence is TGCGCCAGCAGCCCCGACAGGGCAACAGATACGCAGTATTTT. Its protein product is CASSPDRATDTQYF.

The chain is built from TRBV6-2 or TRBV6-3 and TRBJ2-1, with D possibly being TRBD2 (6 bases). This CDR3 comprises 17 residues. CDR1 is MNHEY and CDR2 is SVGEGT in the germline V gene. The V end lost 0 bases, the J end lost 1 base, and 13 bases lay between the germline ends. CDR3: CASSYSRVSGSYNEQFF. The CDR3 DNA reads TGTGCCAGCAGTTACTCGAGAGTTAGCGGTTCCTACAATGAGCAGTTCTTC.